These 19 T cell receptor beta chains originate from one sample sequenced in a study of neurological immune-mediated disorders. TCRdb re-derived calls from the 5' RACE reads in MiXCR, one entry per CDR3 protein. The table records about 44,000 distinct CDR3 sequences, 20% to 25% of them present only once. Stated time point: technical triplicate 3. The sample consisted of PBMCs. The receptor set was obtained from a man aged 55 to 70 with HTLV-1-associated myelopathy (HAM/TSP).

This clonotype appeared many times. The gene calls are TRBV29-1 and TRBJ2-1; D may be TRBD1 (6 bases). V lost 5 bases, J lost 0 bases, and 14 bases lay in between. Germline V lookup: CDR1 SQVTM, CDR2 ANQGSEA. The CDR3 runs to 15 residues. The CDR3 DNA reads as TGCAGCGTTACCCGACAGGCTGGCTCCTACAATGAGCAGTTCTTC. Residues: CSVTRQAGSYNEQFF.

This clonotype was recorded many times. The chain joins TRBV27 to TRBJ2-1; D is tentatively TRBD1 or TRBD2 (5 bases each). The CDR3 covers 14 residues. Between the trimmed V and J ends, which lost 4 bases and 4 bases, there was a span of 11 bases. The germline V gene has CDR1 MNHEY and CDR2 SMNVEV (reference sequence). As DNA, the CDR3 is TGTGCCAGCAGTTCGGGGCAGGTTTACAATGAGCAGTTCTTC. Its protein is CASSSGQVYNEQFF.

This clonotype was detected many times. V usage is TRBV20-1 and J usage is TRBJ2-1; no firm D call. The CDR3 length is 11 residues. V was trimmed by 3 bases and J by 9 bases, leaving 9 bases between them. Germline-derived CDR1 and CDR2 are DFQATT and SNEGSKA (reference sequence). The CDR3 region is CSASAAIEQFF. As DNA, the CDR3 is TGCAGTGCTAGTGCGGCAATTGAGCAGTTCTTC.

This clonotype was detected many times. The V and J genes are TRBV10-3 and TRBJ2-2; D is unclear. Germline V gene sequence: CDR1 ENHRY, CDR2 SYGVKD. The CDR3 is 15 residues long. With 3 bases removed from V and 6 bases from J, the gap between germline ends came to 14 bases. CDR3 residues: CAISDGRTMPGELFF. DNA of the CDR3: TGTGCCATCAGTGACGGCAGGACCATGCCCGGGGAGCTGTTTTTT.

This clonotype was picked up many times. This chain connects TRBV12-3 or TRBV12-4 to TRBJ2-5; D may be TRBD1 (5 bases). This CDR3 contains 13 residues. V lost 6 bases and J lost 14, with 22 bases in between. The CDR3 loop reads CASSLPPDRPRYF. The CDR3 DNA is TGTGCCAGCAGCCTACCCCCTGACAGACCCAGATACTTC.

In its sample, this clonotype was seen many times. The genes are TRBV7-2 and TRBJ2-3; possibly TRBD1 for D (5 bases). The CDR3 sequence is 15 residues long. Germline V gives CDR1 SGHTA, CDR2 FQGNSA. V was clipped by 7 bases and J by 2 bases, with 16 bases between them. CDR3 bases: TGTGCCAGCACCCTACGAAGGGGCCACACAGATACGCAGTATTTT. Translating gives CASTLRRGHTDTQYF.

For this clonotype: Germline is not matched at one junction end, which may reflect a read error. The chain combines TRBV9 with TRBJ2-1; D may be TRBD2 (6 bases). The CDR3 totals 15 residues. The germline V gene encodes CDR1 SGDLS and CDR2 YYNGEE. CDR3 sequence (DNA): TGTGCCAGCAGCGCTTCTCCAACGGAGGGCAATGCGCAGTTCTTC. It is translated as CASSASPTEGNAQFF.

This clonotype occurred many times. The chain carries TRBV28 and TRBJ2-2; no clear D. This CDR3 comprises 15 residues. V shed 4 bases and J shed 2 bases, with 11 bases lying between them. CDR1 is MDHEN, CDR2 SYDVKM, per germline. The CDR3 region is CASSSRQDNTGELFF. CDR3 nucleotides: TGTGCCAGCAGTTCTAGGCAGGACAACACCGGGGAGCTGTTTTTT.

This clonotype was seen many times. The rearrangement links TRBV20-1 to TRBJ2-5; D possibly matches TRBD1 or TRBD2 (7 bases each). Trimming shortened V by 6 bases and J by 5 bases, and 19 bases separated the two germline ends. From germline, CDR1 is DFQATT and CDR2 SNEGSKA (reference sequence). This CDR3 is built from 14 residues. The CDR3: CSAPQGGNGETQYF. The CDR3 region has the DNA TGCAGTGCGCCCCAGGGGGGGAATGGGGAGACCCAGTACTTC.

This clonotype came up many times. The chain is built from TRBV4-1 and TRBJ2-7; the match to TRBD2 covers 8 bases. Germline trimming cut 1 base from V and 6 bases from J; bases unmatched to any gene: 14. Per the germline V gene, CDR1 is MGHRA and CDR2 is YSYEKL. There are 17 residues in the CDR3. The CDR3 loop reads CASSQGSTGTRPSEQYF. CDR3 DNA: TGCGCCAGCAGCCAAGGATCGACCGGGACTAGGCCCTCCGAGCAGTACTTC.

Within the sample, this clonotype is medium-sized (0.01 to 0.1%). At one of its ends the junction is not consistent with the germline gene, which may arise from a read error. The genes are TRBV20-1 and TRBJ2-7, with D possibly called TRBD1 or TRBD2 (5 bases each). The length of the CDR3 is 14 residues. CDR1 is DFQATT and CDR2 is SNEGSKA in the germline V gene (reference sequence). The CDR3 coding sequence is TGCAGTGCTGCGAAGCGGCAGGGCTCCAACGAGCAGTACTTC. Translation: CSAAKRQGSNEQYF.

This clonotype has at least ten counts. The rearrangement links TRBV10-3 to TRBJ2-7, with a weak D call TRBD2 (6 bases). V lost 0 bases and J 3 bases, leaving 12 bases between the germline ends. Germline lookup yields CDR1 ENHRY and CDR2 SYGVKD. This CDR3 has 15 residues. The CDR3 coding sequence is TGTGCCATCAGTGAGTCGGGGGTTAGCGGCTACGAGCAGTACTTC. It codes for CAISESGVSGYEQYF.

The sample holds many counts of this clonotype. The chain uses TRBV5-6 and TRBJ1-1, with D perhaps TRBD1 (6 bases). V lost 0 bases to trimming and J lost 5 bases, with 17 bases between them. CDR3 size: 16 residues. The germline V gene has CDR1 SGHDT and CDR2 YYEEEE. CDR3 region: CASSLASGELGTEAFF. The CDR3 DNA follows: TGTGCCAGCAGCTTGGCCTCAGGGGAATTAGGGACTGAAGCTTTCTTT.

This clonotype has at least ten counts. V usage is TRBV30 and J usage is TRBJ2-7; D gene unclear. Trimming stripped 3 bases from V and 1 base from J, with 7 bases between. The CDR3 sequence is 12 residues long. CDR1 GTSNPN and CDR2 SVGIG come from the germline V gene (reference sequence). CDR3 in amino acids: CAWRGRSYEQYF. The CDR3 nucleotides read TGTGCCTGGAGGGGCAGGTCCTACGAGCAGTACTTC.

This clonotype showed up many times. In nucleotides, the CDR3 is TGTGCCAGCAGCAGACTAGCGGGGCTAGAGACCCAGTACTTC. This translates into CASSRLAGLETQYF. V usage is TRBV6-2 or TRBV6-3 and J usage is TRBJ2-5; TRBD2 matches at 11 bases. V shed 6 bases and J 4 bases; nucleotides not matched to a gene: 4. This CDR3 is 14 amino acids long. Germline CDR1 and CDR2: MNHEY and SVGEGT.

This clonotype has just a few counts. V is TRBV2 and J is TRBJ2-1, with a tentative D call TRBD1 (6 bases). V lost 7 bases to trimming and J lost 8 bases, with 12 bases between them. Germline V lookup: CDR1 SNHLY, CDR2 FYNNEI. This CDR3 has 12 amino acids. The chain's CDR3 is CASNRDSDEQFF. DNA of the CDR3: TGTGCCAGCAACAGGGATTCGGATGAGCAGTTCTTC.

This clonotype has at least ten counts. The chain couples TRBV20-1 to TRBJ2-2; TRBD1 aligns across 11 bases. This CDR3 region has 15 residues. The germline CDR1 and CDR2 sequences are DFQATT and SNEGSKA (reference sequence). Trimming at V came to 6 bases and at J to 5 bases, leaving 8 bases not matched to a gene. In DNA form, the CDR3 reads TGCAGTGCCCTGTCAGGACAGGGGGCTACCGGGGAGCTGTTTTTT. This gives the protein CSALSGQGATGELFF.

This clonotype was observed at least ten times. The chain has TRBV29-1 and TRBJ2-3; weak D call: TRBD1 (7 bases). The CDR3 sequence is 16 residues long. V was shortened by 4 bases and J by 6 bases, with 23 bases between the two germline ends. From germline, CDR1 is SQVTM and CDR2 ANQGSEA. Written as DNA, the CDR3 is TGCAGCGTTGGGGCGAGGAGGGGGCAATCTCTCGATACGCAGTATTTT. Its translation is CSVGARRGQSLDTQYF.

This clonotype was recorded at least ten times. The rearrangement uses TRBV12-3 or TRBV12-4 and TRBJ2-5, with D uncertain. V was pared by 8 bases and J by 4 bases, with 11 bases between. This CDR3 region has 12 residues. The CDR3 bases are TGTGCCAGCGGTCGTTCGGGAGAGACCCAGTACTTC. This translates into CASGRSGETQYF.